This TCR beta chain appears in the sequencing data of a study of T cell repertoires in cytomegalovirus infection. In the case of this clonotype: No antigen is known for it.

Study-wide findings and caveats: Identification of carriers of CMV plus the relevant HLA was performed using cumulative public TCR beta family frequency.

MiXCR, applied by TCRdb to the reads, yields one record per CDR3 protein. This table holds some 350,000 distinct CDR3 sequences, 15% to 20% found once. V lost 3 bases, J lost 5 bases, and 13 bases stayed unmatched. Germline CDR1 and CDR2: LNHDA and SQIVND (reference sequence). CDR3 size: 16 residues. This sequence joins TRBV19 and TRBJ2-7, with TRBD1 matching over 7 bases. The sequenced sample consisted of PBMCs. The TCR comes from a human donor in good health (CMV status not recorded). Some clones in this sample may be carry-over from other donors' samples. CDR3 amino acids: CASSMFGSGRGHEQYF. As DNA, the CDR3 is TGTGCCAGTAGTATGTTCGGATCGGGAAGGGGGCACGAGCAGTACTTC.